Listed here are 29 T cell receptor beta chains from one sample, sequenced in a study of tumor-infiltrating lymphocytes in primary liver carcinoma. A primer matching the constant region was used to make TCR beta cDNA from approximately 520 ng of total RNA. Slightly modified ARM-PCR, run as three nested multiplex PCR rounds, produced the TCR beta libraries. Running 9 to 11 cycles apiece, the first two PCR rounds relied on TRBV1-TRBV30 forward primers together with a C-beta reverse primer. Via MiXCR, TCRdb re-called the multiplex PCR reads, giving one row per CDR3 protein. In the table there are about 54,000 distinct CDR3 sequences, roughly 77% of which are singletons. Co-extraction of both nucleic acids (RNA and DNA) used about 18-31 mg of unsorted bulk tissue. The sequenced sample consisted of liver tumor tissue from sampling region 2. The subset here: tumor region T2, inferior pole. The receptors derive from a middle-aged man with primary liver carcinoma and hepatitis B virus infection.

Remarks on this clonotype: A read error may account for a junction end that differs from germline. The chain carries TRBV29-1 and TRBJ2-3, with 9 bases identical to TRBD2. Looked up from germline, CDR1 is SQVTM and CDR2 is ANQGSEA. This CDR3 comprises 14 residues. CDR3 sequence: CRVPPSGDTDTQYF. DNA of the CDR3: TGCCGCGTCCCTCCTAGCGGGGACACAGATACACAGTATTTT.

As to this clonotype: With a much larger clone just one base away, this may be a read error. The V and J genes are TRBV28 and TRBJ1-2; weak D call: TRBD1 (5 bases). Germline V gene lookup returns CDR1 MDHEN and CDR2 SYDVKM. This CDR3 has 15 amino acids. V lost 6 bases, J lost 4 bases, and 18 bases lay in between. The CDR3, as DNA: TGTGCCAGCAGCCCCCGGACGGTGGGACCCTATGGCTACACCTTC. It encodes CASSPRTVGPYGYTF.

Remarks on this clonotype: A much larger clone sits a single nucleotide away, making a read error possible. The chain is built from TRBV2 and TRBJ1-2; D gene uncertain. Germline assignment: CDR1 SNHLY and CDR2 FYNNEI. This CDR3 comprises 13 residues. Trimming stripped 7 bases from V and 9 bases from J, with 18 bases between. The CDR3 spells CASTGGRSWSYTF. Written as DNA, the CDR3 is TGTGCCAGCACTGGCGGCAGATCGTGGAGCTACACCTTC.

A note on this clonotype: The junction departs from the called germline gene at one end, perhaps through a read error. The CDR3 protein is CATGEVAGSGEQYF. CDR3 nucleotides: TGTGCCACCGGTGAGGTAGCGGGGAGTGGGGAGCAGTACTTC. The chain joins TRBV24-1 to TRBJ2-7; 8 bases agree with TRBD2. CDR1 and CDR2 (germline): KGHDR, SFDVKD. The CDR3 is 14 amino acids.

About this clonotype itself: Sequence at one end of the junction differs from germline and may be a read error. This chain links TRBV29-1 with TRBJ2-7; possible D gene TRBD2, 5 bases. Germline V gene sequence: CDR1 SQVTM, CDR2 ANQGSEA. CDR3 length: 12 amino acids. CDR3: CSDEDLGREQYF. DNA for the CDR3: TGCAGCGATGAAGATCTAGGGAGAGAGCAGTACTTT.

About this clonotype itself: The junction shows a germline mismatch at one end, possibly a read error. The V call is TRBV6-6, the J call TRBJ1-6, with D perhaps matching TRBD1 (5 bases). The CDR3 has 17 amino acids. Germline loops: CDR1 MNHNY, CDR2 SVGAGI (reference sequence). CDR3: CASSRMGSSAGNSPIHF. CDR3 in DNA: TGTGCCAGCAGTAGGATGGGTTCCTCGGCAGGGAATTCACCCATCCACTTT.

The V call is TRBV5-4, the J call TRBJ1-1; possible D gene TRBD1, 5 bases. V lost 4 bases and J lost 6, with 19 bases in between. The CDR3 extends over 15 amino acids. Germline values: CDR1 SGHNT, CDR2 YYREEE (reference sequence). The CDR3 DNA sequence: TGTGCCAGCAGCCAGGCCTCCGCGGGGGACTCTGAAGCTTTCTTT. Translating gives CASSQASAGDSEAFF.

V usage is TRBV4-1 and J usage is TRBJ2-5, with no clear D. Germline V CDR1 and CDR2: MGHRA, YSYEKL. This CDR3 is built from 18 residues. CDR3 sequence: CSNSQDPSRVRSQETQYF. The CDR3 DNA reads TGCTCCAACAGCCAAGATCCTTCCCGGGTCCGATCGCAAGAGACCCAGTACTTC.

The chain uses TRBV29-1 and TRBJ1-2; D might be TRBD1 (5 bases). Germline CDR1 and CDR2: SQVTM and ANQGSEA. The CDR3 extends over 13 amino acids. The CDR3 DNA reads TGCAGTTCGTCGGGGGTCCTAGACTATGGCTACACCTTC. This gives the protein CSSSGVLDYGYTF.

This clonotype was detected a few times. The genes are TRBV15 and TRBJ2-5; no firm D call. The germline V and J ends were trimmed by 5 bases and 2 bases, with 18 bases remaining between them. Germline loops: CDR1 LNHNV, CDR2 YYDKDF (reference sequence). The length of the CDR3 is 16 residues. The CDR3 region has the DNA TGTGCCACCAGCTCCAGAATTGACTCGTCGCAAGAGACCCAGTACTTC. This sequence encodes CATSSRIDSSQETQYF.

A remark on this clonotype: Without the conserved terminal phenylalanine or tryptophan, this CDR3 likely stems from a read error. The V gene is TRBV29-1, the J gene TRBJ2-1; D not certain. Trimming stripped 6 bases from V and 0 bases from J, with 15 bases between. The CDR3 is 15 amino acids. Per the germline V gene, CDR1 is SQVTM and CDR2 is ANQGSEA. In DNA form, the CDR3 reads TGCAGCGTGGAGCCTCCTTCCCGCTCCTACAATGAGCAGTTCTCC. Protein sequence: CSVEPPSRSYNEQFS.

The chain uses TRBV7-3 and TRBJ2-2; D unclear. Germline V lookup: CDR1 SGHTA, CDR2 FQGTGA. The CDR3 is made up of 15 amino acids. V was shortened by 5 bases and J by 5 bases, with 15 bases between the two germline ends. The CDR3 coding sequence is TGTGCCAGCAGCCCCCGGTACGCCAAGACCGGGGAGCTGTTTTTT. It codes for CASSPRYAKTGELFF.

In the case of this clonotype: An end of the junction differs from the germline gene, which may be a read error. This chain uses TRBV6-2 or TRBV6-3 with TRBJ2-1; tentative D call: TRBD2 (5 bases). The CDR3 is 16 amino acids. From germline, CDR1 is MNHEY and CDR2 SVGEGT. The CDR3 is CASSYDGSDSYDEQFF. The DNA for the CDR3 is TGTGCCAGCAGTTACGATGGTAGCGATTCCTACGATGAGCAGTTCTTC.

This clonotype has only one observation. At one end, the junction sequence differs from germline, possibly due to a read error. The CDR3 DNA sequence: TGCAGCGTTTCGCGAGGGCCGGCGGGAGATACGCAATATTTT. Translating gives CSVSRGPAGDTQYF. V is TRBV29-1 and J is TRBJ2-3; 7 nucleotides line up with TRBD2. CDR3 length: 14 residues. Germline CDR1 is SQVTM and CDR2 is ANQGSEA.

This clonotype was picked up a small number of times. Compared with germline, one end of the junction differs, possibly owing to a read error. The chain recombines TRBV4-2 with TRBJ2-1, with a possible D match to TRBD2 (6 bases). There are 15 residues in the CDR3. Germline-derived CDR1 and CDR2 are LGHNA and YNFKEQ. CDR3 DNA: TGTGTCAGCAGCCAAGGGGTGGAGGGATGGAATGAGCAGTCCTTC. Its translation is CVSSQGVEGWNEQSF.

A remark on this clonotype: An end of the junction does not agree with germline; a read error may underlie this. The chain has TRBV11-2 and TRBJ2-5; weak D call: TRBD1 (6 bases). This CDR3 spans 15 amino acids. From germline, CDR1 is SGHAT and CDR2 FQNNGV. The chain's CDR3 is CSSSLIWTAQEAQYF. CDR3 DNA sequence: TGTTCCAGCAGCCTGATCTGGACAGCTCAAGAGGCCCAGTACTTC.

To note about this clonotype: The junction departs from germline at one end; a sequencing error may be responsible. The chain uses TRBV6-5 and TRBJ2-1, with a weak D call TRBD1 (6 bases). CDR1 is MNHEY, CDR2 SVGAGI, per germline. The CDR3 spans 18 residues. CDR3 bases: TGTGCCAGCAGCAAAGTTAGCCCAGGGGCAAGGGTTTATTTTGAGCATTTCTTC. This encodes CASSKVSPGARVYFEHFF.

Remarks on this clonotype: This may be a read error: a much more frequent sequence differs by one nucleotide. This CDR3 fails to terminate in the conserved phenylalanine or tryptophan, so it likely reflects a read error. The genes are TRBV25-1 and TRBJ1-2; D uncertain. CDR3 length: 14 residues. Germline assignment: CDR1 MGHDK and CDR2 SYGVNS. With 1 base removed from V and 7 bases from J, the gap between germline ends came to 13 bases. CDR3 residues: CASSESLRKGGYTL. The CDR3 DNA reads TGTGCCAGCAGTGAATCCCTCAGGAAAGGTGGCTACACCCTC.

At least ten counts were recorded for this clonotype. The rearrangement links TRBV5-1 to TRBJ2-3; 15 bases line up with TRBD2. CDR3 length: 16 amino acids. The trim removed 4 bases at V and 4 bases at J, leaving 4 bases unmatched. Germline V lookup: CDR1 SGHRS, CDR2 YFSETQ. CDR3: CASSLGLAGGADTQYF. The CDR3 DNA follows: TGCGCCAGCAGCCTAGGACTAGCGGGAGGGGCAGATACGCAGTATTTT.

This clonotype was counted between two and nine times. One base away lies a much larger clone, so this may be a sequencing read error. CDR3 loop: CASSCRDRGTEAFF. CDR3 coding DNA: TGTGCCAGCAGTTGCCGAGACCGGGGCACTGAAGCTTTCTTT. The chain recombines TRBV6-5 with TRBJ1-1; D gene ambiguous. V lost 4 bases, J lost 4 bases, and 13 bases lay in between. The CDR3 is 14 residues long. CDR1 and CDR2 from the germline V gene are MNHEY and SVGAGI.

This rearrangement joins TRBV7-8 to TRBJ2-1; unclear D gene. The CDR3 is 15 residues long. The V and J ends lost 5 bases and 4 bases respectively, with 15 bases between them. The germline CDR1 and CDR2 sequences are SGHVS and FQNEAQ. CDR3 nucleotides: TGTGCCAGCAGCCCAAGGCTAGTGGATTACAATGAGCAGTTCTTC. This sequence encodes CASSPRLVDYNEQFF. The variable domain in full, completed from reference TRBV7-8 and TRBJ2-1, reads GAGVSQSPRYKVAKRGQDVALRCDPISGHVSLFWYQQALGQGPEFLTYFQNEAQLDKSGLPSDRFFAERPEGSVSTLKIQRTQQEDSAVYLCASSPRLVDYNEQFFGPGTRLTVL.

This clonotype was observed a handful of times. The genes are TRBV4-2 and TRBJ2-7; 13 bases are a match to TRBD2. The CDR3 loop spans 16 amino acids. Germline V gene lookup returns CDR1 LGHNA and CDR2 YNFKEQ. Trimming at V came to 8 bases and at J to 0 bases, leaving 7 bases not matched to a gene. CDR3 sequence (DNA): TGTGCCAGCTGCGAACTAGCGGGAGGGTTCTCCTACGAGCAGTACTTC. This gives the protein CASCELAGGFSYEQYF.

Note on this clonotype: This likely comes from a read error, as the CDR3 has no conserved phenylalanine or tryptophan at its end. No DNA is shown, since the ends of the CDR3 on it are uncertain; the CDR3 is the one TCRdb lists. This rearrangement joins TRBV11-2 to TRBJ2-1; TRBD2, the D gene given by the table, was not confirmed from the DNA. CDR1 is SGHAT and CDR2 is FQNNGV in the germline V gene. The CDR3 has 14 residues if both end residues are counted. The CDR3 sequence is CASSPGGPYNERFL.

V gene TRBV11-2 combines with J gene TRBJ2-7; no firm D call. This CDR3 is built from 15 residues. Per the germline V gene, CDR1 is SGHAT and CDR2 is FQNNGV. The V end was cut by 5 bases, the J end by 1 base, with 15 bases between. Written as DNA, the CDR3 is TGTGCCAGCAGCCTATTTGAAGGAATATCCTACGAGCAGTACTTC. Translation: CASSLFEGISYEQYF.

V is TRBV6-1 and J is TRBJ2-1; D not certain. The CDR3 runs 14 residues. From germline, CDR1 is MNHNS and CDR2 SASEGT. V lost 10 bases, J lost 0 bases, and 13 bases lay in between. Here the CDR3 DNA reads TGTGCCATCAGACGTGACTCCTCCTACAATGAGCAGTTCTTC. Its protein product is CAIRRDSSYNEQFF.

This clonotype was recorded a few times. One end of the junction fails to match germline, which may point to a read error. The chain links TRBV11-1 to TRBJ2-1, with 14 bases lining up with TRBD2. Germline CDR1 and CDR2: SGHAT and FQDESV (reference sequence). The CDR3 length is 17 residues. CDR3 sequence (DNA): TGTGCTAGCAGCCCGGGACTAGCGGGGGAAGTTGACAATGAGCAGTTCTTC. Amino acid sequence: CASSPGLAGEVDNEQFF.

The CDR3 reads CANNLGRANEQFF. Written as DNA, the CDR3 is TGTGCCAACAACTTAGGTCGGGCAAATGAGCAGTTCTTC. V gene TRBV11-1 combines with J gene TRBJ2-1; D not resolved. The CDR3 runs to 13 residues. The V gene lost 10 bases and the J gene lost 7 bases, with 17 bases spanning the gap. Germline V lookup: CDR1 SGHAT, CDR2 FQDESV (reference sequence).

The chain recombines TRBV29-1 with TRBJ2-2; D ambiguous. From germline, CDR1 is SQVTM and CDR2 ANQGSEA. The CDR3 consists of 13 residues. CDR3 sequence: CGAKTGQDGELFF. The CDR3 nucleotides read TGCGGCGCTAAGACGGGTCAGGACGGGGAGCTGTTTTTT.

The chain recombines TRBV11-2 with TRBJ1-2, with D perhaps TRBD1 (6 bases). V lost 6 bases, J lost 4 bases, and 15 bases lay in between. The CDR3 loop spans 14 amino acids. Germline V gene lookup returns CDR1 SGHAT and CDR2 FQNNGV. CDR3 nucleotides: TGTGCCAGCAGAGAGGGGGATACGACCTATGGCTACACCTTC. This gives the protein CASREGDTTYGYTF. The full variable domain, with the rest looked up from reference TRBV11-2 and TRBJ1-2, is EAGVAQSPRYKIIEKRQSVAFWCNPISGHATLYWYQQILGQGPKLLIQFQNNGVVDDSQLPKDRFSAERLKGVDSTLKIQPAKLEDSAVYLCASREGDTTYGYTFGSGTRLTVV.